One and the same sample provided the 15 T cell receptor beta chains below, sequenced in a study of cytomegalovirus exposure and HLA in healthy donors. Here immunoSEQ multiplex PCR was the method, and the copy in TCRdb shows in-frame clones only, minus some. This table holds 150,000 to 200,000 clones, roughly 91% found once. The sample was PBMCs. These receptors were collected from a young woman in good health and CMV-seropositive.

In this sample, this clone turned up a few times. The chain is built from TRBV28 and TRBJ2-5, with 7 bases aligning to TRBD2. V was clipped by 3 bases and J by 3 bases; unmatched bases: 1. The CDR3 runs 13 residues. Germline CDR1 is MDHEN and CDR2 is SYDVKM. CDR3 nucleotide sequence: TGTGCCAGCAGTTTGGGAGGGGAAGAGACCCAGTACTTC. This encodes CASSLGGEETQYF.

The V call is TRBV11-3, the J call TRBJ2-7, with D perhaps matching TRBD1 (5 bases). The CDR3 spans 16 residues. V shed 4 bases and J shed 0 bases, with 16 bases lying between them. From germline, CDR1 is SGHNT and CDR2 YENEEA. In DNA, the CDR3 is TGTGCCAGCAGCTCTCGAATAGCTGACAGCTCCTACGAGCAGTACTTC. It is translated as CASSSRIADSSYEQYF.

The V call is TRBV30, the J call TRBJ2-7, with 8 bases fitting TRBD2. The CDR3 loop spans 14 amino acids. CDR1 GTSNPN and CDR2 SVGIG come from the germline V gene (reference sequence). Trimming at V came to 2 bases and at J to 0 bases, leaving 3 bases not matched to a gene. CDR3 amino acids: CAWSRGGSSYEQYF. CDR3 DNA: TGTGCCTGGAGTCGCGGGGGGAGCTCCTACGAGCAGTACTTC.

The V gene is TRBV6-6, the J gene TRBJ1-5, with TRBD1 matching over 7 bases. Losses at the gene ends were 4 bases for V and 6 bases for J; bases not matched to a gene: 6. The CDR3 sequence is 14 residues long. The germline V gene encodes CDR1 MNHNY and CDR2 SVGAGI (reference sequence). The CDR3 loop reads CASSSPTGSQPQHF. CDR3 sequence (DNA): TGTGCCAGCAGTTCCCCGACAGGGAGTCAGCCCCAGCATTTT.

The chain couples TRBV4-1 to TRBJ2-5; 7 bases are a match to TRBD1. The CDR3 runs to 14 residues. Per germline, CDR1 MGHRA and CDR2 YSYEKL. Trimming took 6 bases from V and 4 from J; bases not matched to a gene: 8. The CDR3 is CASSPTGVPETQYF. The CDR3 nucleotides read TGCGCCAGCAGTCCCACAGGGGTGCCAGAGACCCAGTACTTC.

This clone was counted between two and nine times. The chain combines TRBV9 with TRBJ1-2; weak D call: TRBD1 (6 bases). V was clipped by 4 bases and J by 3 bases, with 16 bases between them. Germline lookup yields CDR1 SGDLS and CDR2 YYNGEE. There are 15 residues in the CDR3. The CDR3 reads CASSPRQGLDYGYTF. The DNA for the CDR3 is TGTGCCAGCAGCCCCCGCCAGGGGCTAGACTATGGCTACACCTTC.

The chain joins TRBV2 to TRBJ1-4; D is possibly TRBD1 (6 bases). Germline V gives CDR1 SNHLY, CDR2 FYNNEI. V was trimmed by 7 bases and J by 1 base, leaving 13 bases between them. The length of the CDR3 is 15 residues. CDR3 region: CASILQGITNEKLFF. DNA for the CDR3: TGTGCCAGCATTCTCCAGGGGATAACTAATGAAAAACTGTTTTTT.

The rearrangement uses TRBV2 and TRBJ1-5; the D gene is possibly TRBD1 (6 bases). Looked up from germline, CDR1 is SNHLY and CDR2 is FYNNEI. The length of the CDR3 is 14 residues. Trimming removed 2 bases from V and 6 bases from J, with 11 bases in between. CDR3 nucleotide sequence: TGTGCCAGCAGTGAAAGAGGGACAATTCAGCCCCAGCATTTT. Its translation: CASSERGTIQPQHF.

The gene calls are TRBV15 and TRBJ1-5, with D possibly matching TRBD1 (6 bases). V lost 8 bases and J lost 1, with 15 bases in between. This CDR3 region has 15 residues. The germline V gene has CDR1 LNHNV and CDR2 YYDKDF (reference sequence). The CDR3 spells CATAGGLRSNQPQHF. CDR3 DNA sequence: TGTGCCACCGCGGGGGGGCTAAGAAGCAATCAGCCCCAGCATTTT.

The CDR3 sequence: CASSLAPSGDNEQFF. The DNA of the CDR3 is TGTGCCAGCAGCTTAGCCCCATCGGGGGACAATGAGCAGTTCTTC. The chain is built from TRBV7-6 and TRBJ2-1, with D possibly matching TRBD2 (6 bases). There are 15 residues in the CDR3. CDR1 is SGHVS and CDR2 is FNYEAQ in the germline V gene. V shed 0 bases and J shed 5 bases, with 11 bases lying between them.

This chain connects TRBV18 to TRBJ1-1, with 8 bases aligning to TRBD1. The CDR3 length is 15 residues. The junction had 6 bases not matched to a gene; V was cut back by 1 base and J by 5 bases. The germline V gene has CDR1 KGHSH and CDR2 LQKENI. CDR3 sequence reads: CASSPQAGGLTEAFF. As DNA, the CDR3 is TGTGCCAGCTCACCACAAGCAGGGGGCTTAACTGAAGCTTTCTTT.

The chain employs TRBV4-1 and TRBJ2-3; perhaps TRBD2 as D (6 bases). This CDR3 has 14 residues. V dropped 2 bases and J dropped 4 bases, with 10 bases sitting between them. Germline V gene data show CDR1 as MGHRA and CDR2 as YSYEKL. CDR3 nucleotide sequence: TGCGCCAGCAGCCAATCGAGGGAGGCAGATACGCAGTATTTT. The encoded protein is CASSQSREADTQYF.

The chain employs TRBV4-2 and TRBJ2-1; the match to TRBD2 covers 10 bases. The V and J ends lost 4 bases and 4 bases, in that order; junction bases with no gene match: 7. Germline-derived CDR1 and CDR2 are LGHNA and YNFKEQ. CDR3 size: 16 residues. This CDR3 is CASSPSSGGDYNEQFF. CDR3 sequence (DNA): TGTGCCAGCAGCCCGTCTAGCGGGGGTGATTACAATGAGCAGTTCTTC.

The chain employs TRBV30 and TRBJ1-5, with 7 bases lining up with TRBD1. J lost 7 bases, V lost 2 bases, and 11 bases had no gene match. The CDR3 consists of 15 residues. Germline V gene lookup returns CDR1 GTSNPN and CDR2 SVGIG (reference sequence). The CDR3 sequence is CAWSLSGGVLQPQHF. The DNA for the CDR3 is TGTGCCTGGAGTCTCTCAGGGGGTGTATTGCAGCCCCAGCATTTT.

This clone turned up a few times. The CDR3 is CASSRDRSDEKLFF. CDR3 nucleotide sequence: TGCGCCAGCAGCCGGGACAGGTCGGATGAAAAACTGTTTTTT. The chain links TRBV5-1 to TRBJ1-4; the match to TRBD1 covers 8 bases. There are 14 residues in the CDR3. J was trimmed by 6 bases and V by 4 bases; bases with no gene match: 5. CDR1 SGHRS and CDR2 YFSETQ come from the germline V gene. The complete variable domain, with remaining parts taken from reference TRBV5-1 and TRBJ1-4, reads KAGVTQTPRYLIKTRGQQVTLSCSPISGHRSVSWYQQTPGQGLQFLFEYFSETQRNKGNFPGRFSGRQFSNSRSEMNVSTLELGDSALYLCASSRDRSDEKLFFGSGTQLSVL.